This T cell receptor (beta chain) was captured by sequencing in a study of blood T cell repertoires in COVID-19. Study background: The samples span acute and convalescent COVID-19 from the United States, Italy and Spain. The cDNA or gDNA used as material had been derived from T cells, B-cell-depleted T cells, or PBMCs.

Across about two dozen US areas, participants ranged in age from about 18 to 90 years. V shed 3 bases and J 5 bases; nucleotides not matched to a gene: 7. In germline, CDR1 is SEHNR, CDR2 FQNEAQ (reference sequence). The CDR3 has 14 amino acids. Per the original data handling: Amplifying reference gene primers gave estimates of nucleated cell counts. Repertoires were generated with immunoSEQ multiplex PCR, while TCRdb's copy carries only in-frame clones and drops some. V and J calls plus clone size are reproduced from that table; the DNA served to infer D and trimming. The repertoire holds fewer than 300,000 clones, with about nine tenths as singletons.

The specimen sequenced was PBMCs or T cells enriched from blood (not recorded which). This chain uses TRBV7-9 with TRBJ2-7; 7 bases are shared with TRBD2. This receptor was obtained from a woman aged 40 to 50 with acute COVID-19. The CDR3 here is CASSLMAGEDEQYF. The CDR3 DNA reads as TGTGCCAGCAGCTTGATGGCGGGAGAGGACGAGCAGTACTTC.